These 21 T cell receptor beta chains were all obtained from the same sample, sequenced in a study of cytomegalovirus exposure and HLA in healthy donors. Sequencing used immunoSEQ multiplex PCR; TCRdb keeps in-frame clones, though not all of them. The sample lists roughly 110,000 clones; about 88% were seen once. Sequencing used PBMCs. The source is a woman aged 18 to 35 in good health and CMV-seropositive.

The chain couples TRBV5-8 to TRBJ1-1, with D hard to call. The germline CDR1 and CDR2 sequences are SGHTS and YDEGEE. This CDR3 region has 15 residues. Trimming left V 0 bases short and J 3 bases short, with 12 bases between. The CDR3 coding sequence is TGTGCCAGCAGCTTGGTGGCAGGTCGGCACACTGAAGCTTTCTTT. Amino acid sequence: CASSLVAGRHTEAFF. The whole variable domain, filled in from reference TRBV5-8 and TRBJ1-1, reads EAGVTQSPTHLIKTRGQQATLRCSPISGHTSVYWYQQALGLGLQFLLWYDEGEERNRGNFPPRFSGRQFPNYSSELNVNALELEDSALYLCASSLVAGRHTEAFFGQGTRLTVV.

The chain employs TRBV27 and TRBJ1-5, with TRBD1 matching over 7 bases. The germline CDR1 and CDR2 sequences are MNHEY and SMNVEV (reference sequence). The CDR3 extends over 17 amino acids. V lost 0 bases to trimming and J lost 2 bases; unmatched junction nucleotides: 7. The DNA of the CDR3 is TGTGCCAGCAGTTTATCCCTTAGGACAGGAGGCAATCAGCCCCAGCATTTT. Its protein product is CASSLSLRTGGNQPQHF.

V usage is TRBV27 and J usage is TRBJ2-3; TRBD2 aligns across 7 bases. Germline V gene sequence: CDR1 MNHEY, CDR2 SMNVEV (reference sequence). V lost 2 bases, J lost 0 bases, and 2 bases stayed unmatched. The CDR3 consists of 15 residues. The CDR3 nucleotides read TGTGCCAGCAGTTTACGGGGGGTGAGCACAGATACGCAGTATTTT. Translation: CASSLRGVSTDTQYF.

The chain joins TRBV7-9 to TRBJ2-5, with TRBD2 matching over 7 bases. The V gene's germline CDR1 is SEHNR and CDR2 FQNEAQ (reference sequence). V shed 0 bases and J 5 bases; nucleotides not matched to a gene: 9. CDR3 length: 16 amino acids. CDR3 DNA sequence: TGTGCCAGCAGCTTAGCTAGCGGGCCTGTACGGGAGACCCAGTACTTC. Translating it yields CASSLASGPVRETQYF.

The chain joins TRBV15 to TRBJ1-1, with 8 bases that match TRBD1. V trimming: 2 bases; J trimming: 8 bases; junction bases outside the gene matches: 10. The length of the CDR3 is 15 residues. Germline CDR1 reads LNHNV; CDR2 reads YYDKDF (reference sequence). The CDR3 DNA is TGTGCCACCAGCAGATCCCGGGACAGGCTTACCGAAGCTTTCTTT. Amino acids: CATSRSRDRLTEAFF.

This clone has a single count. The V and J genes are TRBV27 and TRBJ2-3; weak D call: TRBD2 (6 bases). The CDR3 runs to 16 residues. Germline V gene sequence: CDR1 MNHEY, CDR2 SMNVEV (reference sequence). V was pared by 7 bases and J by 6 bases, with 23 bases between. CDR3 region: CASTGTRGTSRDTQYF. The CDR3 nucleotides read TGTGCCAGCACGGGGACGCGCGGGACGAGTAGGGATACGCAGTATTTT.

The rearrangement uses TRBV5-4 and TRBJ1-1, with D unresolved. This CDR3 has 13 amino acids. Trimming stripped 0 bases from V and 4 bases from J, with 7 bases between. Looked up from germline, CDR1 is SGHNT and CDR2 is YYREEE (reference sequence). Written as DNA, the CDR3 is TGTGCCAGCAGCTTGGACGGGGTCACTGAAGCTTTCTTT. Protein: CASSLDGVTEAFF. The full variable domain, completed using reference TRBV5-4 and TRBJ1-1, is ETGVTQSPTHLIKTRGQQVTLRCSSQSGHNTVSWYQQALGQGPQFIFQYYREEENGRGNFPPRFSGLQFPNYSSELNVNALELDDSALYLCASSLDGVTEAFFGQGTRLTVV.

This chain uses TRBV19 with TRBJ1-1; the D is unclear. This CDR3 comprises 14 residues. Trimming cost V 6 bases and J 8 bases, with 19 bases left between them. CDR1 and CDR2 from the germline V gene are LNHDA and SQIVND (reference sequence). CDR3 nucleotide sequence: TGTGCCAGTAGCCTGGGCAGTCGAACACTGGAAGCTTTCTTT. It translates to CASSLGSRTLEAFF.

This chain uses TRBV19 with TRBJ1-5, with D maybe TRBD1 (5 bases). There are 15 residues in the CDR3. The V gene's germline CDR1 is LNHDA and CDR2 SQIVND (reference sequence). The V and J ends lost 5 bases and 6 bases respectively, with 17 bases between them. CDR3 coding DNA: TGTGCCAGTAGTTCCGGGAGCCCGGGGGTTCAGCCCCAGCATTTT. Its translation: CASSSGSPGVQPQHF.

To note about this clone: At one of its ends the junction is not consistent with the germline gene, which may arise from a read error. The gene calls are TRBV7-7 and TRBJ2-7; D gene uncertain. Germline loops: CDR1 SSHAT, CDR2 FNYEAQ (reference sequence). The CDR3 is 14 amino acids. This CDR3 reads CASSLDSTGSEQYF. CDR3 nucleotides: TGTGCTAGCAGCTTAGATAGCACTGGTAGCGAGCAGTACTTC.

This chain joins TRBV28 and TRBJ2-5; 8 nucleotides match TRBD2. This CDR3 region has 12 residues. Germline CDR1 MDHEN, CDR2 SYDVKM. The V and J ends lost 5 bases and 6 bases, in that order; junction bases with no gene match: 2. The CDR3 sequence is CASSTGGKTQYF. The CDR3 region has the DNA TGTGCCAGCAGTACGGGAGGGAAGACCCAGTACTTC.

This chain joins TRBV7-9 and TRBJ2-7; no clear D. V lost 1 base, J lost 6 bases, and 13 bases lay in between. Germline V gene sequence: CDR1 SEHNR, CDR2 FQNEAQ (reference sequence). The CDR3 loop spans 14 amino acids. CDR3 coding DNA: TGTGCCAGCAGCTTAGAGCGAGACGTGCCCGAGCAGTACTTC. It translates to CASSLERDVPEQYF.

The genes are TRBV19 and TRBJ2-5, with D tentatively TRBD2 (7 bases). V lost 7 bases and J 2 bases, leaving 17 bases between the germline ends. This CDR3 has 15 amino acids. Germline V gene data show CDR1 as LNHDA and CDR2 as SQIVND (reference sequence). The CDR3: CASNAAGARQETQYF. The CDR3 coding sequence is TGTGCCAGTAACGCTGCGGGGGCCAGGCAAGAGACCCAGTACTTC.

This sequence joins TRBV7-2 and TRBJ1-4; 8 bases map to TRBD1. The germline V gene encodes CDR1 SGHTA and CDR2 FQGNSA. The J segment lost 4 bases and the V segment lost 6 bases, leaving 4 bases of the junction unmatched. This CDR3 is built from 14 residues. CDR3 in DNA: TGTGCCAGCAGTAGGGACAGGATTAATGAAAAACTGTTTTTT. It is translated as CASSRDRINEKLFF.

The J gene is TRBJ2-2, the V gene TRBV2, with D maybe TRBD2 (5 bases). CDR3 length: 14 residues. Germline V gene data show CDR1 as SNHLY and CDR2 as FYNNEI. Trimming removed 4 bases at V and 5 bases at J, with 11 bases between. The CDR3 sequence: CASSGGLQTGELFF. CDR3 in DNA: TGTGCCAGCAGTGGCGGGCTTCAGACCGGGGAGCTGTTTTTT.

The genes are TRBV10-3 and TRBJ1-2, with 9 bases identical to TRBD1. CDR3 length: 14 residues. Trimming removed 0 bases from V and 6 bases from J; junction bases left unmatched: 2. Germline CDR1 is ENHRY and CDR2 is SYGVKD. The CDR3 region is CAISESYRGHGYTF. The CDR3 coding sequence is TGTGCCATCAGTGAGTCGTACAGGGGGCATGGCTACACCTTC.

The chain carries TRBV2 and TRBJ2-2; a weak D match, TRBD1 (5 bases). Germline assignment: CDR1 SNHLY and CDR2 FYNNEI. Trimming took off 1 base at V and 8 bases at J, with 11 bases between the two ends. CDR3 length: 14 residues. This chain's CDR3 is CASSEVQGGGELFF. The CDR3, as DNA: TGTGCCAGCAGTGAAGTGCAGGGTGGGGGGGAGCTGTTTTTT.

This clone was picked up a small number of times. This sequence joins TRBV4-1 and TRBJ1-2; TRBD1 matches 7 bases. The CDR3 totals 13 residues. Trimming at V came to 2 bases and at J to 6 bases, leaving 3 bases not matched to a gene. Looked up from germline, CDR1 is MGHRA and CDR2 is YSYEKL. This CDR3 is CASSQMTGNGYTF. Here the CDR3 DNA reads TGCGCCAGCAGCCAAATGACAGGGAATGGCTACACCTTC.

The chain joins TRBV29-1 to TRBJ2-7, with a possible D match to TRBD1 (6 bases). This CDR3 region has 13 residues. V shed 7 bases and J shed 7 bases, with 20 bases lying between them. Germline CDR1 reads SQVTM; CDR2 reads ANQGSEA. As DNA, the CDR3 is TGCAGCGGTACCAGGGGCCTAGAGGGGGAGCAGTACTTC. This translates into CSGTRGLEGEQYF.

The rearrangement links TRBV28 to TRBJ2-4; 7 bases are shared with TRBD1. The CDR3 sequence is 15 residues long. J gave up 4 bases and V 6 bases, and 9 bases lay outside the gene matches. Looked up from germline, CDR1 is MDHEN and CDR2 is SYDVKM. CDR3 bases: TGTGCCAGCAGCCCCTCGACAGGGTCAAAAAACATTCAGTACTTC. As protein: CASSPSTGSKNIQYF.

The chain is built from TRBV10-3 and TRBJ1-1; TRBD1 aligns across 7 bases. The V gene's germline CDR1 is ENHRY and CDR2 SYGVKD. The CDR3 covers 17 residues. V lost 4 bases, J lost 1 base, and 12 bases stayed unmatched. The CDR3, as DNA: TGTGCCATCAGTGTAACCTACCAGGGGGAAACGAACACTGAAGCTTTCTTT. This gives the protein CAISVTYQGETNTEAFF.